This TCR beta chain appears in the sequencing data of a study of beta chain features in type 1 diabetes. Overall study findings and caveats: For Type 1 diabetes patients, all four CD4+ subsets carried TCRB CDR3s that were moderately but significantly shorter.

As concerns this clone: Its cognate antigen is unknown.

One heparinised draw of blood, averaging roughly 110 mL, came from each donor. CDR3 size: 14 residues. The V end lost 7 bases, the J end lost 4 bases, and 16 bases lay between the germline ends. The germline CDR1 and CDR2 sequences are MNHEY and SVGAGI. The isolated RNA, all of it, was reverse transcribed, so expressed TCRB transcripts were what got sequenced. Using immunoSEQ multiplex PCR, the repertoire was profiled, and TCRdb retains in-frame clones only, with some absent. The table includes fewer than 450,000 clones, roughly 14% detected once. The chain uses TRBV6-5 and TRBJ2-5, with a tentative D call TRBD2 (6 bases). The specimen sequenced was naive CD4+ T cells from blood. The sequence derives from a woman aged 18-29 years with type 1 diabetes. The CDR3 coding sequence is TGTGCCAGCACCTCATGGGGAGGAGGAGAGACCCAGTACTTC. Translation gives CASTSWGGGETQYF.